Shown below are 7 T cell receptor beta chains from a single sample sequenced in a study of immune heterogeneity within non-small cell lung tumors. Amplifying TCR beta CDR3 involved multiplex PCR carried out with 32 V and 13 J primers. TCRdb used MiXCR to reprocess the multiplex PCR reads, holding one entry per CDR3 protein. The sample carries more than 3,500 distinct CDR3 sequences, 20% to 25% recorded once. Template was bulk tumor genomic DNA, around 600 ng per sample. During surgery, several far-apart biopsies were obtained from every primary tumor. It was patients with untreated, newly diagnosed non-small cell lung cancer who underwent curative surgery. The sequenced sample was lung tumor tissue. The receptors derive from a man between 70 and 80 years old with non-small cell lung cancer.

By share, this clonotype counts as medium-sized. This chain links TRBV7-9 with TRBJ1-1; 7 nucleotides line up with TRBD1. The trim removed 0 bases at V and 4 bases at J, leaving 2 bases unmatched. The CDR3 is 14 residues long. Germline V gene sequence: CDR1 SEHNR, CDR2 FQNEAQ (reference sequence). CDR3 loop: CASSLAGGPTEAFF. The CDR3 nucleotides read TGTGCCAGCAGCTTAGCAGGGGGCCCCACTGAAGCTTTCTTT. Looking up the rest from reference TRBV7-9 and TRBJ1-1 gives the full variable domain: DTGVSQNPRHKITKRGQNVTFRCDPISEHNRLYWYRQTLGQGPEFLTYFQNEAQLEKSRLLSDRFSAERPKGSFSTLEIQRTEQGDSAMYLCASSLAGGPTEAFFGQGTRLTVV.

This clonotype showed up just a few times. V is TRBV27 and J is TRBJ2-2, with a possible D match to TRBD1 (6 bases). The germline V gene has CDR1 MNHEY and CDR2 SMNVEV (reference sequence). The CDR3 is made up of 14 amino acids. Trimming removed 10 bases from V and 4 bases from J, with 16 bases in between. CDR3 residues: CATMAGQLTGELFF. CDR3 nucleotides: TGTGCCACCATGGCTGGACAGCTCACCGGGGAGCTGTTTTTT.

The chain is built from TRBV2 and TRBJ1-5; a weak D match, TRBD1 (5 bases). The CDR3 loop spans 12 amino acids. Germline assignment: CDR1 SNHLY and CDR2 FYNNEI. V was pared by 8 bases and J by 9 bases, with 14 bases between. This chain's CDR3 is CASGDLRRPQHF. The CDR3 DNA follows: TGTGCCAGCGGGGACCTTAGGAGGCCCCAGCATTTT.

As regards this clonotype: This may arise from a read error, as a much more abundant clone is one base away. The CDR3 coding sequence is TGTGCCAACAGTACGGCCCCGAGTGTGGTCCCCGATGGCTACACCTTC. Encoded protein: CANSTAPSVVPDGYTF. The chain links TRBV27 to TRBJ1-2; D call uncertain. CDR1 is MNHEY and CDR2 is SMNVEV in the germline V gene (reference sequence). The CDR3 runs 16 residues.

The chain combines TRBV11-3 with TRBJ2-2; D call uncertain. V was cut by 2 bases and J by 4 bases, with 11 bases left in between. CDR1 and CDR2 from the germline V gene are SGHNT and YENEEA. CDR3 length equals 15 residues. CDR3 sequence reads: CASSLFSVGTGELFF. For the CDR3, the DNA is TGTGCCAGCAGCTTATTTTCGGTGGGCACCGGGGAGCTGTTTTTT.

Note on this clonotype: The junction shows a germline mismatch at one end, possibly a read error. As DNA, the CDR3 is TGTGTCAGCAGAGACGGCGAAGCTGGGGCCAACGTCCTGACTTTC. Translated, it gives CVSRDGEAGANVLTF. The chain is built from TRBV6-1 and TRBJ2-6; no reliable D call. Germline-derived CDR1 and CDR2 are MNHNS and SASEGT. The CDR3 is made up of 15 amino acids.

The chain uses TRBV7-6 and TRBJ1-1; D perhaps matches TRBD1 (6 bases). With 4 bases removed from V and 7 bases from J, the gap between germline ends came to 16 bases. The CDR3 runs to 14 residues. Germline V gene data show CDR1 as SGHVS and CDR2 as FNYEAQ. Here the CDR3 DNA reads TGTGCCAGCAGCTCTAACCAGGGGCCTCTTGAAGCTTTCTTT. Amino acid sequence: CASSSNQGPLEAFF.